Here is one T cell receptor (beta chain) with its context. This entry comes from a study of blood T cell repertoires in COVID-19. Study-wide background: Samples of COVID-19 (acute and convalescent) were obtained from the United States, Italy and Spain. The cDNA or gDNA used as material had been derived from T cells, B-cell-depleted T cells, or PBMCs.

Profiled with immunoSEQ multiplex PCR; TCRdb holds only in-frame clones, not every one. There are just over 300,000 clones in the sample; roughly 86% occur only once, and about 1.7% lies in the top ten. The clonotype comes from a woman younger than 45 with COVID-19, enrolled during active disease. The specimen sequenced was peripheral blood.

The CDR3 DNA reads as TGTGCCAGCAGCAACTGGACAGGGGCTGGGGCCAACGTCCTGACTTTC. Its translation is CASSNWTGAGANVLTF. The gene calls are TRBV5-6 and TRBJ2-6; 9 bases match TRBD1. The CDR3 extends over 16 amino acids. J gave up 2 bases and V 4 bases, and 4 bases lay outside the gene matches. Per germline, CDR1 SGHDT and CDR2 YYEEEE.